This T cell receptor beta chain was found in a study of CD8 T cells in ankylosing spondylitis (TCRdb year 2017). Regarding the complete study: The study set out to find disease-linked TCR variants by profiling T cell receptor beta repertoires in ankylosing spondylitis patients and healthy donors. The full study cohort was made up of 25 ankylosing spondylitis patients and approximately 100 healthy donors. Peripheral blood samples were taken, and synovial fluid was additionally collected from ankylosing spondylitis patients.

The CDR3 has 12 amino acids, counting the end cysteine and phenylalanine. The CDR3 DNA has 36 bases and is translated from base 1. According to the germline V gene (reference sequence), CDR1 reads MNHEY and CDR2 reads SMNVEV. Deletion took 2 bases off V and 10 bases off J, with a span of 9 bases between the germline ends. About this clonotype: It has no known antigen specificity. No clone much larger than this one lies a single base away; base qualities are absent.

Sequenced on an Illumina HiSeq 2500. TCR beta libraries were prepared by quantitative 5'-RACE with molecular barcodes. On the study's bioinformatics: Disease-linked TCR variants were identified with a new computational method built on a probabilistic model of VDJ rearrangement. The raw public data were reprocessed by TCRdb itself: fastp quality trimming at Q25, MiXCR clonotype calling, in-frame beta chains only. Each entry is one CDR3 protein sequence, shown with its most common DNA and genes. Here the V and J calls rest on TCRdb's processing, not on the authors' analysis. The sample yields around 450,000 distinct CDR3 sequences; 26% were counted once. 0.89% of the sample lies in the top ten. Here is what the overall study found, with its caveats: The disease-linked clones had a CD8+ phenotype and were found at relatively low frequencies in peripheral blood. Significant enrichment of the disease-linked clones was reported in matched synovial fluid samples from ankylosing spondylitis patients. Some of the motif variants had been reported before in the synovial fluid and blood of reactive arthritis patients, a finding that suggests common disease-initiation mechanisms. Blood from ankylosing spondylitis patients appeared to be characterized by a TCR beta motif made up of about 8 highly homologous amino acid variants.

The origin of this receptor is a male donor with ankylosing spondylitis. The material sequenced was blood, either unsorted or a sorted T cell fraction (not recorded which). The chain uses TRBV27 and TRBJ2-1; the D gene could be TRBD1 or TRBD2, each one agreeing over 5 bases. The DNA sequence is TGTGCCAGCAGTTTAGGATGGGGGGAGCAGTTCTTC. Its amino acids are CASSLGWGEQFF.